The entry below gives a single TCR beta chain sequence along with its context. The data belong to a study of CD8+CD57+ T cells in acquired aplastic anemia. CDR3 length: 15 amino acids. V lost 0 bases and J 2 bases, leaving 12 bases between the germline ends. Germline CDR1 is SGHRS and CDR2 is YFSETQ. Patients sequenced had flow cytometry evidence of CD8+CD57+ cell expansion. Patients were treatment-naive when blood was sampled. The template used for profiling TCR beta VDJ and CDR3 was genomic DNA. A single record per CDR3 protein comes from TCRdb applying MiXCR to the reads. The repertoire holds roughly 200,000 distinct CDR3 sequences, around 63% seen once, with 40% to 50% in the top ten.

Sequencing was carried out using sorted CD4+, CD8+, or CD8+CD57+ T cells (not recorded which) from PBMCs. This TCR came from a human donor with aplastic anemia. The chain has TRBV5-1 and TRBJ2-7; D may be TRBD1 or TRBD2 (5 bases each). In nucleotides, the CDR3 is TGCGCCAGCAGCTTGGCCGGGGACCTTACCTACGAGCAGTACTTC. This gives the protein CASSLAGDLTYEQYF.